Below are 3 T cell receptor beta chains sequenced from a single sample in a study of blood T cell repertoires in COVID-19. Produced via immunoSEQ multiplex PCR; TCRdb's table is partial and in-frame only. This table has some 110,000 clones, around 83% appearing once. Sequencing input: peripheral blood. These receptors came from a woman aged 80 or over with active or convalescent COVID-19.

V is TRBV7-2 and J is TRBJ1-3, with unresolved D. There are 13 residues in the CDR3. V lost 4 bases, J lost 0 bases, and 4 bases lay in between. Germline CDR1 reads SGHTA; CDR2 reads FQGNSA. CDR3 sequence reads: CASSSSSGNTIYF. The CDR3 bases are TGTGCCAGCAGCTCTAGCTCTGGAAACACCATATATTTT. Complete variable domain (other parts from reference TRBV7-2 and TRBJ1-3): GAGVSQSPSNKVTEKGKDVELRCDPISGHTALYWYRQSLGQGLEFLIYFQGNSAPDKSGLPSDRFSAERTGGSVSTLTIQRTQQEDSAVYLCASSSSSGNTIYFGEGSWLTVV.

V and J are TRBV5-5 and TRBJ1-4; 7 bases match TRBD1. Trimming removed 4 bases from V and 4 bases from J; junction bases left unmatched: 10. The CDR3 spans 16 residues. Germline V gene data show CDR1 as SGHKS and CDR2 as YYEKEE (reference sequence). Here the CDR3 reads CASSQSTGTVNEKLFF. The CDR3 region has the DNA TGTGCCAGCAGCCAAAGTACCGGGACAGTTAATGAAAAACTGTTTTTT.

This rearrangement joins TRBV5-1 to TRBJ2-7, with TRBD1 matching over 10 bases. V was clipped by 0 bases and J by 4 bases; unmatched bases: 7. The CDR3 length is 16 residues. Germline values: CDR1 SGHRS, CDR2 YFSETQ. For the CDR3, the DNA is TGCGCCAGCAGCTTGGGGGGACAGGGGACCACATACGAGCAGTACTTC. It codes for CASSLGGQGTTYEQYF.